Many counts were recorded for the clone carrying this T cell receptor (beta chain). Its antigen is unknown. The CDR3 extends over 13 amino acids. Trimming stripped 7 bases from V and 5 bases from J, with 14 bases between. CDR1 and CDR2 from the germline V gene are ENHRY and SYGVKD. TCRdb fed the 5' RACE reads into MiXCR, producing one record per CDR3 protein. Altogether around 200,000 distinct CDR3 sequences are present, over 9.5% being singletons, with the ten largest covering roughly 3.5%. This entry is derived from a study of T-cell memory formation after mild COVID-19. Study-wide results and limits: Mostly located in CM and EM were contracting CD4+ clones, with contracting CD8+ clones located in EMRA. A balance of CD4 and CD8 characterized clones contracting day 15 to 85, whereas later expanders leaned CD4+.

The TCR was taken from a man younger than 35 who had mild COVID-19 (a few samples of this study predate the infection). Cell type and time point are not known. V and J are TRBV10-3 and TRBJ1-2; D is ambiguous. The sample was PBMCs or a T cell subset sorted from them (not recorded which). CDR3 in DNA: TGTGCCATCACGCCGACGGTAGGATATGGCTACACCTTC. As protein: CAITPTVGYGYTF.